This T cell receptor beta chain was sequenced during a study of blood T cell repertoires in COVID-19. Study-wide background: Donors in the United States, Italy and Spain gave samples during acute or convalescent COVID-19. From T cells, B-cell-depleted T cells, or PBMCs came the material, which was cDNA or gDNA.

Original analysis: Quantification of nucleated cells was approximated via reference gene primer amplification. The protocol was immunoSEQ multiplex PCR, while the TCRdb copy is restricted to in-frame clones and leaves out a portion. The V and J calls and clone size were taken over from that table, and D and trimming were inferred from the DNA. The table records around 120,000 clones, roughly 90% of them present only once. Material for sequencing was peripheral blood. The sequence derives from a man aged 45 to 65 with acute or convalescent COVID-19.

The CDR3 DNA follows: TGTGCCAGTAGTCCCCTAGGAGGCGGGAGGGGCAATTACAATGAGCAGTTCTTC. Translating gives CASSPLGGGRGNYNEQFF. The chain employs TRBV19 and TRBJ2-1; 9 positions match TRBD2. This CDR3 has 18 amino acids. Germline V gives CDR1 LNHDA, CDR2 SQIVND (reference sequence). Trimming cost V 5 bases and J 4 bases; bases outside gene matches: 15.